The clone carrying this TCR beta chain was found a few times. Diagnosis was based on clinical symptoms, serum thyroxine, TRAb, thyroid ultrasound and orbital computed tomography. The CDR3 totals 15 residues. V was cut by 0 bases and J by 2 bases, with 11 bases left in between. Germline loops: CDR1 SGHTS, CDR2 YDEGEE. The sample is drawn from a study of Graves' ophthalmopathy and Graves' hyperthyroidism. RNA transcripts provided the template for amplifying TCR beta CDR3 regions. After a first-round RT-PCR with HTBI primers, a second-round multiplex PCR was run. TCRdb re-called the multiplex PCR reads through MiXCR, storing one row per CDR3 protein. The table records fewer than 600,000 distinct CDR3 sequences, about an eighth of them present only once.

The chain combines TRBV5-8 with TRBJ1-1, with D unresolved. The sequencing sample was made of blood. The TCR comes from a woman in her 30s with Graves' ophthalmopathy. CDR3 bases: TGTGCCAGCAGCTTGGTAACGGCGGGAAACACTGAAGCTTTCTTT. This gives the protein CASSLVTAGNTEAFF.